This is a list of T cell receptor beta chains from one sample in a study of T cell responses to AZD1222 COVID-19 vaccine. Sequencing used immunoSEQ multiplex PCR; TCRdb keeps in-frame clones, though not all of them. In the table there are about 150,000 clones, around 90% of which are singletons. Sequenced here: peripheral blood, sampled on day 0 of AZD1222 vaccination. These receptors came from an adult in good health. CDR3s include the opening cysteine and the closing phenylalanine or tryptophan. The order of the fields is J gene, clone size, V gene, D gene, CDR3 protein, CDR3 DNA. D genes are given only for firm matches. Size values are once, few and many counts, or a class for expanded clones, and some rows have none.

TRBJ2-7,NA,TRBV6-2/TRBV6-3,NA,CASSDYPGGSFSYEQYF,TGTGCCAGCAGTGACTACCCCGGGGGATCGTTCTCCTACGAGCAGTACTTC
TRBJ2-3,NA,TRBV4-3,TRBD2,CASSQDRGGGGTDTQYF,TGCGCCAGCAGCCAAGATCGGGGCGGGGGAGGCACAGATACGCAGTATTTT
TRBJ2-5,few,TRBV6-5,TRBD2,CAAGGSGQETQYF,TGTGCCGCGGGGGGATCAGGGCAAGAGACCCAGTACTTC
TRBJ2-7,NA,TRBV27,TRBD2,CASSLLASGGFYEQYF,TGTGCCAGCAGTTTATTGGCTAGCGGGGGGTTTTACGAGCAGTACTTC
TRBJ1-1,NA,TRBV4-3,TRBD1,CASSQDHSRQGGTEAFF,TGCGCCAGCAGCCAAGATCATTCTCGACAGGGGGGGACTGAAGCTTTCTTT
TRBJ2-3,NA,TRBV4-3,NA,CASSLRLTSTDTQYF,TGCGCCAGCAGCCTCCGACTAACAAGCACAGATACGCAGTATTTT
TRBJ2-2,NA,TRBV6-5,NA,CASSFTGELFF,TGTGCCAGCTCTTTTACCGGGGAGCTGTTTTTT
TRBJ1-5,NA,TRBV27,NA,CASSTRQDSNQPQHF,TGTGCCAGCAGCACACGACAGGATAGCAATCAGCCCCAGCATTTT
TRBJ2-5,NA,TRBV7-3,NA,CASSPGARRETQYF,TGTGCCAGCAGCCCCGGGGCTCGGCGAGAGACCCAGTACTTC
TRBJ1-1,NA,TRBV27,TRBD1,CASSRPGQENTEAFF,TGTGCCAGCAGTCGCCCCGGACAGGAGAACACTGAAGCTTTCTTT
TRBJ1-6,NA,TRBV2,NA,CASSSYSSYNSPLHF,TGTGCCAGCAGTAGTTACAGCTCCTATAATTCACCCCTCCACTTT
TRBJ2-7,NA,TRBV6-6,NA,CASSYRASYEQYF,TGTGCCAGCAGTTACAGGGCCTCCTACGAGCAGTACTTC
TRBJ1-1,NA,TRBV7-9,NA,CASSSQFVQGRTEAFF,TGTGCCAGCAGTTCCCAATTCGTCCAAGGGAGAACTGAAGCTTTCTTT
TRBJ1-2,NA,TRBV6-5,NA,CASRHTGTNYGYTF,TGTGCCAGCAGACACACAGGGACCAACTATGGCTACACCTTC
TRBJ1-5,few,TRBV20-1,NA,CSASLRREQPQHF,TGCAGTGCTAGTTTGCGCAGGGAACAGCCCCAGCATTTT
TRBJ2-1,NA,TRBV11-2,NA,CASSLPRGKSYNEQFF,TGTGCCAGCAGCTTACCGCGCGGAAAGTCCTACAATGAGCAGTTCTTC
TRBJ1-3,NA,TRBV5-1,TRBD1,CASRQGNSGNTIYF,TGCGCCAGCAGACAGGGGAACTCTGGAAACACCATATATTTT
TRBJ1-5,NA,TRBV6-2/TRBV6-3,NA,CASSYSGINQPQHF,TGTGCCAGCAGTTACAGCGGCATCAATCAGCCCCAGCATTTT
TRBJ2-1,NA,TRBV3-1/TRBV3-2,TRBD1,CASSQFRTGGYNNEQFF,TGTGCCAGCAGCCAATTCCGGACAGGGGGCTATAACAATGAGCAGTTCTTC
TRBJ1-1,NA,TRBV6-2/TRBV6-3,NA,CASSYPYAKGGQLAFF,TGTGCCAGCAGTTACCCCTACGCTAAGGGGGGTCAGCTAGCTTTCTTT
TRBJ1-2,NA,TRBV3-1/TRBV3-2,TRBD1,CASSQDPTGRRNYGYTF,TGTGCCAGCAGCCAAGACCCGACAGGGCGCAGAAACTATGGCTACACCTTC
TRBJ2-1,NA,TRBV7-2,TRBD2,CASSLDPAGGARNEQFF,TGTGCCAGCAGCTTAGATCCAGCGGGGGGGGCCAGAAATGAGCAGTTCTTC
TRBJ1-1,NA,TRBV6-5,NA,CATRAEENTEAFF,TGTGCCACCAGGGCTGAGGAGAACACTGAAGCTTTCTTT
TRBJ2-2,NA,TRBV27,NA,CASRDQGTGELFF,TGTGCCAGCAGGGACCAAGGCACCGGGGAGCTGTTTTTT
TRBJ1-4,NA,TRBV20-1,NA,CSASGVYRRNEKLFF,TGCAGTGCTAGTGGGGTCTACCGGAGGAATGAAAAACTGTTTTTT
TRBJ1-5,NA,TRBV2,NA,CASSPDTPLLQPQHF,TGTGCCAGCAGTCCTGACACCCCCCTACTCCAGCCCCAGCATTTT
TRBJ2-1,NA,TRBV27,TRBD2,CASSDSGGASEQFF,TGTGCCAGCAGTGACAGCGGGGGGGCCTCTGAGCAGTTCTTC
TRBJ1-6,NA,TRBV10-3,NA,CAVTEGGRSPLHF,TGTGCCGTAACGGAGGGGGGGAGGTCACCCCTCCACTTT
TRBJ1-4,NA,TRBV6-5,NA,CAIQDRSNEKLFF,TGTGCCATACAGGACAGAAGTAATGAAAAACTGTTTTTT
TRBJ1-4,NA,TRBV4-3,TRBD1,CASSQPGQGHEKLFF,TGCGCCAGCAGCCAGCCGGGACAGGGACATGAAAAACTGTTTTTT
TRBJ2-5,NA,TRBV7-2,NA,CASSPNRQAAKETQYF,TGTGCCAGCAGCCCAAACAGACAAGCGGCAAAAGAGACCCAGTACTTC
TRBJ2-3,NA,TRBV15,TRBD1,CATSRVQGSDTQYF,TGTGCCACCAGCAGGGTACAGGGGTCAGATACGCAGTATTTT
TRBJ2-7,NA,TRBV5-4,TRBD2,CASSDGTSGYEQYF,TGTGCCAGCAGCGACGGGACTAGCGGCTACGAGCAGTACTTC
TRBJ1-6,NA,TRBV11-2,NA,CASSPMYYNSPLHF,TGTGCCAGCAGCCCGATGTATTATAATTCACCCCTCCACTTT
TRBJ2-5,NA,TRBV12-3/TRBV12-4,TRBD2,CASRSSGGETQYF,TGTGCCAGCAGATCTAGCGGGGGGGAGACCCAGTACTTC
TRBJ2-4,NA,TRBV2,TRBD2,CASSRGLAGGLSIQYF,TGTGCCAGCAGTCGGGGACTAGCGGGGGGCCTTAGCATTCAGTACTTC
TRBJ2-2,once,TRBV7-2,TRBD1,CASSLRQGRIMGELFF,TGTGCCAGCAGCTTACGACAGGGCCGTATTATGGGGGAGCTGTTTTTT
TRBJ1-6,NA,TRBV10-2,TRBD1,CASSYQTGGRSYNSPLHF,TGCGCCAGCAGTTATCAGACAGGGGGGCGCTCCTATAATTCACCCCTCCACTTT
TRBJ1-6,NA,TRBV10-3,NA,CAISESPSNSPLHF,TGTGCCATCAGTGAGTCGCCCAGTAATTCACCCCTCCACTTT
TRBJ1-6,once,TRBV7-2,TRBD1,CASSSRGRNSPLHF,TGTGCCAGCAGCTCCAGGGGGCGGAATTCACCCCTCCACTTT
TRBJ2-7,NA,TRBV5-4,NA,CASSLPSPSVEQYF,TGTGCCAGCAGCCTCCCATCCCCGTCGGTGGAGCAGTACTTC
TRBJ2-7,NA,TRBV6-5,TRBD1,CASSYPGQGAGEQYF,TGTGCCAGCAGTTACCCCGGACAGGGGGCTGGCGAGCAGTACTTC
TRBJ1-2,NA,TRBV30,NA,CAWSVRYGGADGYTF,TGTGCCTGGAGTGTACGATACGGGGGCGCGGATGGCTACACCTTC
TRBJ2-7,once,TRBV7-9,NA,CASSLAYLDSDSSYEQYF,TGTGCCAGCAGCCTAGCCTACCTCGACAGCGACTCTTCCTACGAGCAGTACTTC
TRBJ1-3,once,TRBV7-9,TRBD1,CASSLRQGRSSGNTIYF,TGTGCCAGCAGCTTAAGACAGGGACGAAGCTCTGGAAACACCATATATTTT
TRBJ2-5,NA,TRBV19,NA,CASSIGGGYQETQYF,TGTGCCAGTAGTATCGGGGGTGGGTACCAAGAGACCCAGTACTTC
TRBJ1-4,NA,TRBV3-1/TRBV3-2,NA,CASSQGQGYEKLFF,TGTGCCAGCAGCCAAGGGCAGGGCTACGAAAAACTGTTTTTT
TRBJ1-5,NA,TRBV5-8,NA,CASLGRINQPQHF,TGTGCCAGCCTGGGGCGGATCAATCAGCCCCAGCATTTT
TRBJ2-7,NA,TRBV19,TRBD2,CASTEAARGAAQYF,TGTGCCAGTACCGAGGCAGCGCGGGGGGCCGCGCAGTACTTC
TRBJ1-5,NA,TRBV29-1,NA,CSVETGSNQPQHF,TGCAGCGTTGAAACAGGTAGCAATCAGCCCCAGCATTTT
TRBJ2-7,once,TRBV3-1/TRBV3-2,NA,CASSPRGGVVSYEQYF,TGTGCCAGCAGCCCTAGAGGGGGGGTAGTCTCCTACGAGCAGTACTTC
TRBJ1-2,NA,TRBV4-3,NA,CASSQEGATGYGYTF,TGCGCCAGCAGCCAAGAGGGGGCGACGGGCTATGGCTACACCTTC
TRBJ1-4,NA,TRBV7-9,TRBD1,CASSFQDRNEKLFF,TGTGCCAGCAGCTTCCAGGACAGGAATGAAAAACTGTTTTTT
TRBJ2-3,NA,TRBV15,TRBD1,CATSRVGTGSDTQYF,TGTGCCACCAGCAGAGTGGGGACAGGTTCGGATACGCAGTATTTT
TRBJ1-5,NA,TRBV10-3,NA,CAISDLGTEQPQHF,TGTGCCATCAGTGACTTGGGAACGGAACAGCCCCAGCATTTT
TRBJ2-7,NA,TRBV4-1,NA,CASSHAGTEQYF,TGCGCCAGCAGCCACGCAGGGACTGAGCAGTACTTC